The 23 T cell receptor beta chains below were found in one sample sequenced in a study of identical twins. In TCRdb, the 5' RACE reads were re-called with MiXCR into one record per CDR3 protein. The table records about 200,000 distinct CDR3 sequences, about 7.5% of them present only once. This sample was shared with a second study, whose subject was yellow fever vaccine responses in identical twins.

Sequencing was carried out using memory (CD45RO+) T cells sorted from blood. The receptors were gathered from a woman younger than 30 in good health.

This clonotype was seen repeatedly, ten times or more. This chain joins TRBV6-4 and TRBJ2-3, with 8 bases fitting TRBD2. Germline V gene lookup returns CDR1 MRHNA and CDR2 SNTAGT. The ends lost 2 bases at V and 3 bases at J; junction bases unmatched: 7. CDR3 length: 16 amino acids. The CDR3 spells CASSDRAGGETDTQYF. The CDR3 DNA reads TGTGCCAGCAGTGACCGTGCGGGGGGTGAAACAGATACGCAGTATTTT.

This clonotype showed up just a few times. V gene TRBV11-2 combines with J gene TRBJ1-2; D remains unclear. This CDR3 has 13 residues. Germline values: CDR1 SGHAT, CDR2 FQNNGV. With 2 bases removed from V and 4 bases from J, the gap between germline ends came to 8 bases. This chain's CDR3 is CASSLSVGYGYTF. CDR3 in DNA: TGTGCCAGCAGCTTATCAGTGGGCTATGGCTACACCTTC.

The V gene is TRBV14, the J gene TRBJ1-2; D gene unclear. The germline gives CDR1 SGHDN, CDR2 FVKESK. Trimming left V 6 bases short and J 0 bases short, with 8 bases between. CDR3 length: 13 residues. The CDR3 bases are TGTGCCAGCAGTATAGGCACTAACTATGGCTACACCTTC. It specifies CASSIGTNYGYTF.

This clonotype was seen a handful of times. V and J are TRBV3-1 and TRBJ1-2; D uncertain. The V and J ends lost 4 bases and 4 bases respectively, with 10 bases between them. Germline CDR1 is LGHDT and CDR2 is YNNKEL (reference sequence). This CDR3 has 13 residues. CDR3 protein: CASSPRQSYGYTF. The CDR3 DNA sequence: TGTGCCAGCAGCCCCCGGCAGAGCTATGGCTACACCTTC.

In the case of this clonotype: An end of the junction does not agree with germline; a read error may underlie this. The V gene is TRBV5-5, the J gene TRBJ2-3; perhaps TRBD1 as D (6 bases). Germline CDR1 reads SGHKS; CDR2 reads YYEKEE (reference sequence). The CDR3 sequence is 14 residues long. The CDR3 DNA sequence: TGTGCCAGCTTCTTCCAGGGGAGCACATATACGCAGTATTTT. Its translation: CASFFQGSTYTQYF.

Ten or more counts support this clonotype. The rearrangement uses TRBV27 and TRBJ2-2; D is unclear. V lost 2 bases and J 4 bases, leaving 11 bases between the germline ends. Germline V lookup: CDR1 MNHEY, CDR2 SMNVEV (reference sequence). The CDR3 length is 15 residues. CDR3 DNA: TGTGCCAGCAGTTTAACGTCTGGGGTCACCGGGGAGCTGTTTTTT. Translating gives CASSLTSGVTGELFF.

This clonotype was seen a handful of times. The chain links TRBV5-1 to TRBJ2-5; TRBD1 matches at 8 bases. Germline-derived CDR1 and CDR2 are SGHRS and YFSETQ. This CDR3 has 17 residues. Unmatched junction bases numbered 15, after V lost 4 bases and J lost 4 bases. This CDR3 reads CASSNPGQGPLRETQYF. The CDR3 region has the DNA TGCGCCAGCAGCAACCCCGGACAGGGCCCCCTCCGAGAGACCCAGTACTTC.

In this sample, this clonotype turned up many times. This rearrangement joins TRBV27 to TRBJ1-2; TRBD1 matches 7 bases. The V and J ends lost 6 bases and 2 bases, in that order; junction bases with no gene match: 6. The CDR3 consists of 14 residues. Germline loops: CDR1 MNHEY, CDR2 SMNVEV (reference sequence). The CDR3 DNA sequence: TGTGCCAGCAGCCCCGCAGGGGGGAACTATGGCTACACCTTC. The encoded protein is CASSPAGGNYGYTF.

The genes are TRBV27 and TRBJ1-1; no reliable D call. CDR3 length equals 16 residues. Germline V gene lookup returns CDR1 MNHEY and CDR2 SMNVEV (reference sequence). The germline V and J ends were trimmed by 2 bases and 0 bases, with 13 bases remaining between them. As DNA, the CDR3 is TGTGCCAGCAGTTTAAGCACTGTTAAAATGAACACTGAAGCTTTCTTT. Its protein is CASSLSTVKMNTEAFF.

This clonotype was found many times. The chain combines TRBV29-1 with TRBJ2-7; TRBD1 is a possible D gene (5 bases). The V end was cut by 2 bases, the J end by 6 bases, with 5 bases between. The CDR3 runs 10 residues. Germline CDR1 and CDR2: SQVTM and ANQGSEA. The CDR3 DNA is TGCAGCGTTGAACAGGGCGAGCAGTACTTC. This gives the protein CSVEQGEQYF.

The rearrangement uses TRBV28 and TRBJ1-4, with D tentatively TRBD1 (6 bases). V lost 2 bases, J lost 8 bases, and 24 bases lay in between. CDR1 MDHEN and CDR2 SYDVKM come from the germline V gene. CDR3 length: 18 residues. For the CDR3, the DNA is TGTGCCAGCAGTTTAAACTCTGGTGCTCGGGGGGCCGGGGAAAAACTGTTTTTT. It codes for CASSLNSGARGAGEKLFF.

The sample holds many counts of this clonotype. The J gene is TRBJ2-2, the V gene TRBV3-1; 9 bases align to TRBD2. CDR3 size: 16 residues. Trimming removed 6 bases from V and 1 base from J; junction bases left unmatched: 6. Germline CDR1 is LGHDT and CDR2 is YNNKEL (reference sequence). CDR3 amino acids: CASSRGGALNTGELFF. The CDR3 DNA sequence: TGTGCCAGCAGTCGCGGGGGGGCCTTGAACACCGGGGAGCTGTTTTTT.

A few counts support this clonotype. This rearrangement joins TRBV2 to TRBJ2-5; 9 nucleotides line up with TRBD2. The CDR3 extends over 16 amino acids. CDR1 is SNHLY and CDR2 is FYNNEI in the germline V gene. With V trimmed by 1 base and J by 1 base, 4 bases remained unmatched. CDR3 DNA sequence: TGTGCCAGCAGTGAAGGGCTAGCGGGAACCCAAGAGACCCAGTACTTC. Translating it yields CASSEGLAGTQETQYF. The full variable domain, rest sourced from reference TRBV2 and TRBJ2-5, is EPEVTQTPSHQVTQMGQEVILRCVPISNHLYFYWYRQILGQKVEFLVSFYNNEISEKSEIFDDQFSVERPDGSNFTLKIRSTKLEDSAMYFCASSEGLAGTQETQYFGPGTRLLVL.

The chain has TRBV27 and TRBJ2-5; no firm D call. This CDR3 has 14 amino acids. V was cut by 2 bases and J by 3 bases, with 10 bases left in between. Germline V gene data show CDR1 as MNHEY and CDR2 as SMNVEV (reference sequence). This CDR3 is CASSLRSRKETQYF. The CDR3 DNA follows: TGTGCCAGCAGTTTAAGGTCAAGAAAAGAGACCCAGTACTTC.

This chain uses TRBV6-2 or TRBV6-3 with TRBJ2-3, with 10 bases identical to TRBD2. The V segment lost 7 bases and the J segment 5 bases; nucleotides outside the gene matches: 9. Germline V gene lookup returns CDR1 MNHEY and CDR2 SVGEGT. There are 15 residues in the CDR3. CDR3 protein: CASIEGLAGVDTQYF. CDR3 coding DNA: TGTGCCAGCATCGAGGGGCTAGCGGGAGTAGATACGCAGTATTTT.

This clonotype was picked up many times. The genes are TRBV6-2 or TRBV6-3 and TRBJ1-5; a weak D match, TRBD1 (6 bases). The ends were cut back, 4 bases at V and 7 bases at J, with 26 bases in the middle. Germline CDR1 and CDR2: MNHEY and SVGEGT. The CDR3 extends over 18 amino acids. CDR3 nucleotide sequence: TGTGCCAGCAGTTCCACCACAAAAACAGGGCGCTATAGGCAGCCCCAGCATTTT. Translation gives CASSSTTKTGRYRQPQHF.

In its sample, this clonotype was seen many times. The CDR3 protein is CASTPDSAGNEQFF. The CDR3 coding sequence is TGCGCCAGCACCCCAGACAGTGCCGGCAATGAGCAGTTCTTC. V usage is TRBV10-1 and J usage is TRBJ2-1; weak D call: TRBD1 (5 bases). In germline, CDR1 is WNHNN, CDR2 SYGVQD (reference sequence). CDR3 length equals 14 residues. Trimming cost V 7 bases and J 6 bases, with 16 bases left between them.

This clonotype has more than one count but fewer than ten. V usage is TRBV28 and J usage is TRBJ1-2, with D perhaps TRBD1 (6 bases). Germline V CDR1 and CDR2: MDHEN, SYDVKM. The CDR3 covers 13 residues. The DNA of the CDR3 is TGTGCATCAGCGGGGACACCTGATTATGGCTACACCTTC. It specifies CASAGTPDYGYTF.

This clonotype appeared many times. CDR3 bases: TGTGCCAGCAATCTACGATCGGATCAGCCCCAGCATTTT. It codes for CASNLRSDQPQHF. The rearrangement links TRBV6-6 to TRBJ1-5; the D is unclear. V was clipped by 7 bases and J by 5 bases, with 12 bases between them. In germline, CDR1 is MNHNY, CDR2 SVGAGI (reference sequence). The CDR3 runs 13 residues.

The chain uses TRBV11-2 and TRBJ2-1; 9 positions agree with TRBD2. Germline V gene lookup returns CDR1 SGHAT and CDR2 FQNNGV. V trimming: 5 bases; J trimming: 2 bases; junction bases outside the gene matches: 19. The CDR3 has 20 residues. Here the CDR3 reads CASSPYLWGAGGPPYNEQFF. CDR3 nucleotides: TGTGCCAGCAGCCCATACCTCTGGGGGGCGGGGGGGCCCCCCTACAATGAGCAGTTCTTC.

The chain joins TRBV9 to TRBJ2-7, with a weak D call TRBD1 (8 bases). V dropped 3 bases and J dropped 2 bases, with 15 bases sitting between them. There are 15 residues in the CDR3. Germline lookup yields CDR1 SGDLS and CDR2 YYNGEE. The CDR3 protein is CASSAGGRGAYEQYF. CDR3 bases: TGTGCCAGCAGCGCAGGGGGCCGGGGGGCCTACGAGCAGTACTTC.

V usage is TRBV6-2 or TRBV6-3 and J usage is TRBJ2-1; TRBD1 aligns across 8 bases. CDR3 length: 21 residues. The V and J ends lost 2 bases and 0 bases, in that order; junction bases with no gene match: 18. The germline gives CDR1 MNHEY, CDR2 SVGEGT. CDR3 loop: CASSYIERRDRTWSSYNEQFF. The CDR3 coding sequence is TGTGCCAGCAGTTACATCGAACGCCGGGACAGGACGTGGAGCTCCTACAATGAGCAGTTCTTC.

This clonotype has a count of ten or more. The CDR3 loop is CASSSGQVNSPLHF. In DNA, the CDR3 is TGTGCCAGCAGCTCGGGACAGGTGAATTCACCCCTCCACTTT. This chain uses TRBV7-9 with TRBJ1-6; 8 bases match TRBD1. V dropped 4 bases and J dropped 7; count of bases not matched to a gene: 3. This CDR3 region has 14 residues. Germline V gives CDR1 SEHNR, CDR2 FQNEAQ (reference sequence).